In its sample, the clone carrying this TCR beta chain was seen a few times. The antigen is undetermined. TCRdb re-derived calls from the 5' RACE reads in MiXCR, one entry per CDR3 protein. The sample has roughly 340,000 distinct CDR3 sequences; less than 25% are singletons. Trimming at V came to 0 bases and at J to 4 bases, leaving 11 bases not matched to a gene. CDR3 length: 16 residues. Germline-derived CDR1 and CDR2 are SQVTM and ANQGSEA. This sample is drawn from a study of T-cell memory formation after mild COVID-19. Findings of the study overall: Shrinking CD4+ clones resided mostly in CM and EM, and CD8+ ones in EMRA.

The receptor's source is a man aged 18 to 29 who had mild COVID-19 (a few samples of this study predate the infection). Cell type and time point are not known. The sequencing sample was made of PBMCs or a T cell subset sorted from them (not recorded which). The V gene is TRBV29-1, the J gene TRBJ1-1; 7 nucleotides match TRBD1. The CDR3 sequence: CSVEDHDRAWSTEAFF. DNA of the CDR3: TGCAGCGTTGAAGATCACGACAGGGCGTGGAGCACTGAAGCTTTCTTT.